This T cell receptor beta chain was profiled in a study of blood T cell repertoires in COVID-19. Clones were read by immunoSEQ multiplex PCR, and TCRdb kept only the in-frame ones, dropping some. Of under 250,000 clones listed, less than 90% were seen once; the top ten hold approximately 0.69%. Germline V gene sequence: CDR1 SEHNR, CDR2 FQNEAQ (reference sequence). The CDR3 has 16 residues. Trimming took 5 bases from V and 4 from J, leaving 21 bases between them. The chain carries TRBV7-9 and TRBJ2-7; tentatively, D is TRBD1 (6 bases). The source material was peripheral blood. This TCR was recovered from a man aged 35-49 years with acute or convalescent COVID-19. The DNA for the CDR3 is TGTGCCAGCAGCCTACCCCCCGGGACATCTCTTTACGAGCAGTACTTC. Its protein is CASSLPPGTSLYEQYF.